Below are 31 T cell receptor beta chains sequenced from a single sample in a study of molecular identifiers for immune sequencing clone quantification. TCRdb ran MiXCR on the PCR reads and lists one entry per CDR3 protein. The sample contains approximately 63,000 distinct CDR3 sequences, around a fifth of which appear only once. Material: naive CD8+ T cells from blood, with Jurkat cell RNA spiked in. The subset: FACS-sorted CD8+CD4-CCR7+CD45RA+ naive T cells. These receptor sequences come from a human donor in good health. Some libraries in this study had Jurkat cell RNA spiked in.

This clonotype showed up just a few times. The chain joins TRBV12-3 or TRBV12-4 to TRBJ1-1; D gene ambiguous. Between the trimmed V and J ends, which lost 1 base and 2 bases, there was a span of 14 bases. The CDR3 is 16 amino acids. CDR3 in amino acids: CASSLGGYSQNTEAFF. The CDR3 bases are TGTGCCAGCAGTTTAGGGGGATACAGCCAAAACACTGAAGCTTTCTTT.

This clonotype was counted many times. V is TRBV27 and J is TRBJ1-4, with TRBD1 identical over 7 bases. With V trimmed by 6 bases and J by 5 bases, 6 bases remained unmatched. The CDR3 spans 14 residues. The germline V gene has CDR1 MNHEY and CDR2 SMNVEV (reference sequence). CDR3 residues: CASRLGQQNEKLFF. The CDR3 DNA is TGTGCCAGCAGACTGGGACAGCAGAATGAAAAACTGTTTTTT. The entire variable domain, with the rest obtained from reference TRBV27 and TRBJ1-4, is as follows: EAQVTQNPRYLITVTGKKLTVTCSQNMNHEYMSWYRQDPGLGLRQIYYSMNVEVTDKGDVPEGYKVSRKEKRNFPLILESPSPNQTSLYFCASRLGQQNEKLFFGSGTQLSVL.

This clonotype is a singleton in its sample. Since a much larger clone is just one base distant, this may be a read error. The V and J genes are TRBV7-2 and TRBJ2-7; D is unresolved. Germline-derived CDR1 and CDR2 are SGHTA and FQGNSA. This CDR3 has 12 residues. As DNA, the CDR3 is TGTGTCAGCAGTTCGAGCTCCTACGAGCAGTACTTC. Its protein is CVSSSSSYEQYF. The variable domain in full, with the rest retrieved from reference TRBV7-2 and TRBJ2-7, is GAGVSQSPSNKVTEKGKDVELRCDPISGHTALYWYRQSLGQGLEFLIYFQGNSAPDKSGLPSDRFSAERTGGSVSTLTIQRTQQEDSAVYLCVSSSSSYEQYFGPGTRLTVT.

In this sample, this clonotype turned up many times. The genes are TRBV10-1 and TRBJ2-5, with 9 bases fitting TRBD2. Germline loops: CDR1 WNHNN, CDR2 SYGVQD (reference sequence). Trimming cost V 3 bases and J 5 bases; bases outside gene matches: 4. The CDR3 consists of 14 residues. The CDR3 sequence: CASSEVAGDETQYF. DNA for the CDR3: TGCGCCAGCAGTGAAGTAGCGGGAGATGAGACCCAGTACTTC.

The table lists this clonotype with a few counts. The V gene is TRBV12-3 or TRBV12-4, the J gene TRBJ2-5; D may correspond to TRBD1 or TRBD2 (6 bases each). V was trimmed by 0 bases and J by 7 bases, leaving 15 bases between them. The CDR3 loop spans 15 amino acids. The CDR3 nucleotides read TGTGCCAGCAGTTTAGCGGCGGGATTAGGGGGGACCCAGTACTTC. As protein: CASSLAAGLGGTQYF.

Points on this clonotype: The junction departs from germline at one end; a sequencing error may be responsible. The chain has TRBV4-1 and TRBJ2-5; D is perhaps TRBD2 (5 bases). Germline V gives CDR1 MGHRA, CDR2 YSYEKL. The CDR3 covers 15 residues. The CDR3 DNA follows: TGCGCCAGCGGCCAAGAACCGCTAGCTATAGGGACCCAGTACTTC. It specifies CASGQEPLAIGTQYF.

In its sample, this clonotype was seen a few times. This chain joins TRBV6-1 and TRBJ2-7, with D possibly being TRBD1 (6 bases). Germline V gives CDR1 MNHNS, CDR2 SASEGT. Trimming pared 11 bases from V and 6 bases from J, leaving 20 bases between. The CDR3 loop spans 13 amino acids. The CDR3 DNA reads as TGTGCCGGACTGGGGGATCAGGGGTTCGAGCAGTACTTC. This encodes CAGLGDQGFEQYF.

In this sample, this clonotype turned up many times. This CDR3 reads CAWSPGQGNQPQHF. The CDR3 nucleotides read TGTGCCTGGAGCCCTGGACAGGGGAATCAGCCCCAGCATTTT. The rearrangement links TRBV30 to TRBJ1-5, with 9 bases that match TRBD1. The CDR3 length is 14 residues. The ends lost 3 bases at V and 4 bases at J; junction bases unmatched: 4. Looked up from germline, CDR1 is GTSNPN and CDR2 is SVGIG (reference sequence).

With respect to this clonotype: A much larger clone differs from this one at a single base, so this may be a read error. The chain combines TRBV4-3 with TRBJ2-1, with D possibly TRBD2 on 5 matching bases. The CDR3 is 18 amino acids. Germline CDR1 and CDR2: LGHNA and YSLEER. DNA for the CDR3: TGCGCCAGCAACCAAGGAGCGGCACTGAGTTACCACTACAATGAGCAGTTCTTC. This encodes CASNQGAALSYHYNEQFF.

As to this clonotype: This could be a read error, since a much larger clone is one nucleotide away. The CDR3 region has the DNA TGTGCCAGCAGACCCAGGGGACTAGCGGGAAGTAACCCAAACACCGGGGAGCTGTTTTTT. Residues: CASRPRGLAGSNPNTGELFF. The genes are TRBV7-9 and TRBJ2-2; TRBD2 matches at 13 bases. Germline CDR1 reads SEHNR; CDR2 reads FQNEAQ (reference sequence). The CDR3 spans 20 residues. Trimming at V came to 6 bases and at J to 2 bases, leaving 15 bases not matched to a gene.

Many counts were recorded for this clonotype. The chain carries TRBV10-3 and TRBJ2-2, with 14 positions matching TRBD2. CDR3 size: 16 residues. Germline loops: CDR1 ENHRY, CDR2 SYGVKD. V trimming: 10 bases; J trimming: 4 bases; junction bases outside the gene matches: 8. The CDR3 region is CATLGLAGEFTGELFF. Written as DNA, the CDR3 is TGTGCCACCCTGGGACTAGCGGGAGAGTTCACCGGGGAGCTGTTTTTT.

In its sample, this clonotype was seen many times. The gene calls are TRBV7-2 and TRBJ1-2; tentatively, D is TRBD1 (5 bases). The germline V and J ends were trimmed by 3 bases and 9 bases, with 14 bases remaining between them. Germline loops: CDR1 SGHTA, CDR2 FQGNSA. The CDR3 spans 13 residues. The CDR3 protein is CASSFWGSTSYTF. CDR3 coding DNA: TGTGCCAGCAGCTTTTGGGGGTCCACGAGCTACACCTTC.

This clonotype was observed a handful of times. The chain employs TRBV4-2 and TRBJ2-7; TRBD2 matches at 7 bases. Germline V lookup: CDR1 LGHNA, CDR2 YNFKEQ. The junction had 7 bases not matched to a gene; V was cut back by 1 base and J by 7 bases. The CDR3 runs 14 residues. The DNA for the CDR3 is TGTGCCAGCAGCCAAGTGGGGGGGGGGGGGGAGCAGTACTTC. The encoded protein is CASSQVGGGGEQYF.

As to this clonotype: Just one base apart from a much larger clone, this may be a read error. The rearrangement joins TRBV7-9 to TRBJ2-3; 10 bases line up with TRBD2. The ends lost 5 bases at V and 2 bases at J; junction bases unmatched: 4. The germline CDR1 and CDR2 sequences are SEHNR and FQNEAQ (reference sequence). The CDR3 runs to 15 residues. CDR3 DNA: TGTGCCAGCAGCCATACTAGCGGGAACACAGATACGCAGTATTTT. It encodes CASSHTSGNTDTQYF.

This clonotype was seen ten or more times. The chain has TRBV4-1 and TRBJ2-7, with D perhaps matching TRBD1 (5 bases). The CDR3 is 16 residues long. The germline V and J ends were trimmed by 2 bases and 4 bases, with 18 bases remaining between them. Germline CDR1 and CDR2: MGHRA and YSYEKL. In DNA, the CDR3 is TGCGCCAGCAGCCAAAAGACCGGAAGAACAGGTTACGAGCAGTACTTC. This encodes CASSQKTGRTGYEQYF.

About this clonotype: One end of the junction is discordant with germline, which a read error may explain. This chain joins TRBV4-3 and TRBJ2-2; possible D gene TRBD2, 5 bases. CDR1 is LGHNA, CDR2 YSLEER, per germline. The CDR3 is made up of 15 amino acids. CDR3 loop: CASSQGVSRAGELVF. CDR3 in DNA: TGCGCCAGCAGCCAAGGGGTATCCCGGGCCGGGGAGCTGGTTTTT.

Comment on this clonotype: This may be a read error, as it is one base from a much larger clone. The chain links TRBV11-2 to TRBJ2-7; D may match TRBD1 or TRBD2 (5 bases each). Trimming took off 11 bases at V and 3 bases at J, with 26 bases between the two ends. CDR3 length: 16 residues. Germline V gene sequence: CDR1 SGHAT, CDR2 FQNNGV. CDR3 sequence reads: CAGTTTPGQTLYEQYF. The CDR3 bases are TGTGCCGGCACCACCACCCCGGGGCAGACGCTCTACGAGCAGTACTTC.

As regards this clonotype: A much larger clone lies one base from this, so it may be a read error. No conserved phenylalanine or tryptophan ends this CDR3, so it is likely a read error. V usage is TRBV7-8 and J usage is TRBJ2-7; 13 nucleotides match TRBD2. The junction had 4 bases not matched to a gene; V was cut back by 5 bases and J by 0 bases. CDR1 and CDR2 (germline): SGHVS, FQNEAQ. This CDR3 is built from 16 residues. In DNA form, the CDR3 reads TGTGCCAGCAGCCCCGGACTAGCGGGGGTCTCCTACGAGCAGTACCTC. Its protein is CASSPGLAGVSYEQYL.

The chain is built from TRBV5-5 and TRBJ1-3; D perhaps matches TRBD1 (5 bases). The CDR3 consists of 14 residues. The germline V gene has CDR1 SGHKS and CDR2 YYEKEE (reference sequence). V was cut by 4 bases and J by 2 bases, with 10 bases left in between. As DNA, the CDR3 is TGTGCCAGCAGCGCGACAGCTACTGGAAACACCATATATTTT. Amino acids: CASSATATGNTIYF.

This clonotype has ten or more counts. The J gene is TRBJ1-2, the V gene TRBV7-9; 7 nucleotides match TRBD1. V shed 5 bases and J 4 bases; nucleotides not matched to a gene: 16. This CDR3 region has 17 residues. Looked up from germline, CDR1 is SEHNR and CDR2 is FQNEAQ (reference sequence). In DNA form, the CDR3 reads TGTGCCAGCAGCCCAAATTCCCCGGAAGGGGGCATCTATGGCTACACCTTC. Translated: CASSPNSPEGGIYGYTF.

V is TRBV21-1 and J is TRBJ2-7; the table's D call of TRBD2 was not tested on the DNA. TRBV21-1 is labeled a pseudogene. This CDR3 contains 16 residues. The chain's CDR3 is CVSSKAVAGEVYEQYF. In DNA form, the CDR3 reads TGTGTCAGCAGCAAAGCAGTAGCGGGAGAGGTGTACGAGCAGTACTTC.

This clonotype appeared many times. The chain couples TRBV5-5 to TRBJ2-5, with unresolved D. The V end lost 4 bases, the J end lost 4 bases, and 11 bases lay between the germline ends. In germline, CDR1 is SGHKS, CDR2 YYEKEE (reference sequence). This CDR3 contains 13 residues. The CDR3 here is CASSEDALETQYF. The CDR3, as DNA: TGTGCCAGCAGCGAGGACGCCTTAGAGACCCAGTACTTC.

Note on this clonotype: At one end, the junction sequence differs from germline, possibly due to a read error. The chain is built from TRBV10-3 and TRBJ2-5, with 8 bases aligning to TRBD1. Germline assignment: CDR1 ENHRY and CDR2 SYGVKD. The CDR3 is 15 residues long. The CDR3: CATSESAGGPGFPHF. CDR3 in DNA: TGTGCCACCAGTGAGTCGGCAGGGGGCCCAGGGTTCCCCCACTTC.

In its sample, this clonotype was seen many times. The chain uses TRBV27 and TRBJ1-1, with D maybe TRBD1 (6 bases). V was clipped by 10 bases and J by 0 bases, with 15 bases between them. Germline CDR1 reads MNHEY; CDR2 reads SMNVEV (reference sequence). CDR3 length: 14 residues. The CDR3 DNA sequence: TGTGCCACCTCTCGGACAGCCATGAACACTGAAGCTTTCTTT. Translating gives CATSRTAMNTEAFF.

This chain connects TRBV24-1 to TRBJ1-1; 7 positions match TRBD1. V dropped 2 bases and J dropped 2; count of bases not matched to a gene: 4. The CDR3 spans 15 residues. Germline CDR1 KGHDR, CDR2 SFDVKD. DNA for the CDR3: TGTGCCACCAGTGATTCCGGGACAGCTAACACTGAAGCTTTCTTT. As protein: CATSDSGTANTEAFF.

The rearrangement links TRBV6-5 to TRBJ2-2; possible D gene TRBD2, 5 bases. There are 15 residues in the CDR3. Between the trimmed V and J ends, which lost 2 bases and 7 bases, there was a span of 14 bases. Germline V lookup: CDR1 MNHEY, CDR2 SVGAGI. CDR3 DNA: TGTGCCAGCAGTTACAGCTCCGGGGAGATCGGGGAGCTGTTTTTT. Translation: CASSYSSGEIGELFF.

Many counts were recorded for this clonotype. J is TRBJ2-3 and V is TRBV7-9, with 7 bases aligning to TRBD2. The CDR3 runs 15 residues. Germline CDR1 reads SEHNR; CDR2 reads FQNEAQ (reference sequence). V shed 5 bases and J 6 bases; nucleotides not matched to a gene: 11. For the CDR3, the DNA is TGTGCCAGCAGCCCCAAGGTGGGAGGGGAGGATACGCAGTATTTT. Residues: CASSPKVGGEDTQYF.

This clonotype came up many times. This sequence joins TRBV4-3 and TRBJ2-2; D may be TRBD2 (5 bases). V was shortened by 0 bases and J by 4 bases, with 12 bases between the two germline ends. Germline values: CDR1 LGHNA, CDR2 YSLEER. This CDR3 has 16 amino acids. The CDR3 sequence is CASSQDTGSSTGELFF. CDR3 nucleotide sequence: TGCGCCAGCAGCCAAGACACGGGATCGAGCACCGGGGAGCTGTTTTTT.

This clonotype was picked up a small number of times. The V gene is TRBV4-1, the J gene TRBJ2-1; a possible D gene is TRBD2 (5 bases). Germline CDR1 is MGHRA and CDR2 is YSYEKL. This CDR3 is built from 18 residues. Deletions cut 0 bases from V and 8 bases from J, with 23 bases between. CDR3 in DNA: TGCGCCAGCAGCCAAGATCCTGGGCTAGCTCAAGGGAACGATGAGCAGTTCTTC. It translates to CASSQDPGLAQGNDEQFF.

This clonotype has at least ten counts. The V call is TRBV6-1, the J call TRBJ1-1; 7 bases line up with TRBD1. Germline loops: CDR1 MNHNS, CDR2 SASEGT. V lost 6 bases to trimming and J lost 4 bases; unmatched junction nucleotides: 2. This CDR3 region has 12 residues. CDR3 residues: CASRAGGTEAFF. CDR3 DNA sequence: TGTGCCAGCAGGGCAGGGGGCACTGAAGCTTTCTTT.

In its sample, this clonotype was seen a few times. The J gene is TRBJ2-3, the V gene TRBV12-3 or TRBV12-4; 11 bases map to TRBD2. J lost 4 bases, V lost 6 bases, and 6 bases had no gene match. The CDR3 spans 15 residues. This CDR3 is CASRYTSGSADTQYF. In DNA, the CDR3 is TGTGCCAGCAGATATACTAGCGGGAGTGCAGATACGCAGTATTTT.